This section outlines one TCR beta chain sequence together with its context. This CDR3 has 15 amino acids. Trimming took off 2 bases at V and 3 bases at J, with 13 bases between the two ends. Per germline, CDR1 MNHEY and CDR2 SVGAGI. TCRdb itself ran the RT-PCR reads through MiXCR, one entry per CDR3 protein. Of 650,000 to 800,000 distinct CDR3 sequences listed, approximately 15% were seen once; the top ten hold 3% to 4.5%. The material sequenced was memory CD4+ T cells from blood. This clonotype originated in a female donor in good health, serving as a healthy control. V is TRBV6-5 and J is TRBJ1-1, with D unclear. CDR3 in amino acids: CASSYLAGRDTEAFF. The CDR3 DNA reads TGTGCCAGCAGTTACCTAGCGGGGAGGGACACTGAAGCTTTCTTT.